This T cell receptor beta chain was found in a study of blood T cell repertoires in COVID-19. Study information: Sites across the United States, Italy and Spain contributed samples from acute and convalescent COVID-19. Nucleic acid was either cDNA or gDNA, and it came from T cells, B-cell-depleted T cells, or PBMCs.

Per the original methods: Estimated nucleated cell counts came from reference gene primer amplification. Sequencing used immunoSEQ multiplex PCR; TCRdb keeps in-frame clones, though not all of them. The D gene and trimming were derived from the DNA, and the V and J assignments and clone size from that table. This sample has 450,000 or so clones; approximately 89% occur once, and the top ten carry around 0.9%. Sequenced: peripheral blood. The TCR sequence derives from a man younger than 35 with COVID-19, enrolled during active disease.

As DNA, the CDR3 is TGTGCCAGCAGCACTACAGGGGGCTCTGGAAACACCATATATTTT. This codes for CASSTTGGSGNTIYF. The chain combines TRBV5-4 with TRBJ1-3; TRBD1 agrees at 8 bases. The length of the CDR3 is 15 residues. The ends lost 4 bases at V and 0 bases at J; junction bases unmatched: 3. Germline V gives CDR1 SGHNT, CDR2 YYREEE (reference sequence).